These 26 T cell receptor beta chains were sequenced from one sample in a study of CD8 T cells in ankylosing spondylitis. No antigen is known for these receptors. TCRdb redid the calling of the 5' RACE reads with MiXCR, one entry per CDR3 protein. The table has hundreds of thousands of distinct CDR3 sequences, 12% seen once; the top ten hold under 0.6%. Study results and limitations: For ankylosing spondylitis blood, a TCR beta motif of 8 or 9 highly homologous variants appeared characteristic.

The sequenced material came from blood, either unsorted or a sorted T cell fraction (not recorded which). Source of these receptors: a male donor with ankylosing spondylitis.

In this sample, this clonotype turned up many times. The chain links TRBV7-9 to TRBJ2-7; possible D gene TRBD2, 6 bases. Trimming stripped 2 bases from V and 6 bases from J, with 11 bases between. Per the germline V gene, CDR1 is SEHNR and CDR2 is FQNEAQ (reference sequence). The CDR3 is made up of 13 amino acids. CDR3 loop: CASSLLLAGEQYF. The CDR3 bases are TGTGCCAGCAGCTTATTACTAGCCGGCGAGCAGTACTTC.

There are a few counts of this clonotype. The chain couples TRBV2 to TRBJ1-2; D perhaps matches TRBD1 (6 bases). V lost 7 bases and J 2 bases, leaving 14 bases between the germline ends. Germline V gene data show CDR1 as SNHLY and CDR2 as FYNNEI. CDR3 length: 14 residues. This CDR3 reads CASNPSGANYGYTF. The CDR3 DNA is TGTGCCAGCAATCCTTCAGGGGCAAACTATGGCTACACCTTC.

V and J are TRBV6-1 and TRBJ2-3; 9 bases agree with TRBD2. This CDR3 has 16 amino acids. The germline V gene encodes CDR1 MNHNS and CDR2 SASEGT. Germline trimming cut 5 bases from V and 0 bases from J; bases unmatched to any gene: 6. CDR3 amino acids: CASSLVAGASTDTQYF. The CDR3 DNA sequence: TGTGCCAGCAGTCTTGTAGCGGGGGCCAGCACAGATACGCAGTATTTT.

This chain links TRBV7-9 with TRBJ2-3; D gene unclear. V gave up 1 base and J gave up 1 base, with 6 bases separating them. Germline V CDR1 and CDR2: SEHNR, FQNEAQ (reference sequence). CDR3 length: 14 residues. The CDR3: CASSLVAGTDTQYF. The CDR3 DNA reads TGTGCCAGCAGCTTAGTGGCAGGCACAGATACGCAGTATTTT.

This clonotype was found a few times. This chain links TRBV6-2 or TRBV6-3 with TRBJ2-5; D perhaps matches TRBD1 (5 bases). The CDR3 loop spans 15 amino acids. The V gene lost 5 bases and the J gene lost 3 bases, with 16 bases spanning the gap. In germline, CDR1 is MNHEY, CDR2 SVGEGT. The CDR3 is CASSQSGISEETQYF. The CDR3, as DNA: TGTGCCAGCAGTCAATCAGGGATTTCGGAAGAGACCCAGTACTTC.

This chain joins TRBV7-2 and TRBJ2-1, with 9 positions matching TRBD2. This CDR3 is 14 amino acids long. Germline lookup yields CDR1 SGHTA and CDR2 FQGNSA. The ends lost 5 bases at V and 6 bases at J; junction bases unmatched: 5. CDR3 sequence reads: CASSPGLASNEQFF. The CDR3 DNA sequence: TGTGCCAGCAGCCCGGGACTAGCTTCCAATGAGCAGTTCTTC. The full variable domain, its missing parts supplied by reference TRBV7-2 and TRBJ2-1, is GAGVSQSPSNKVTEKGKDVELRCDPISGHTALYWYRQSLGQGLEFLIYFQGNSAPDKSGLPSDRFSAERTGGSVSTLTIQRTQQEDSAVYLCASSPGLASNEQFFGPGTRLTVL.

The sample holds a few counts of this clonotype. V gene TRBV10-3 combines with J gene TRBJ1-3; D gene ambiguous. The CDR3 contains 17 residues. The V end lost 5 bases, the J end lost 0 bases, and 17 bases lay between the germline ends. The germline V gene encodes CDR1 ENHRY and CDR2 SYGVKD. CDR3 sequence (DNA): TGTGCCATCAGTCACCAAAACAAGGCCTACTCTGGAAACACCATATATTTT. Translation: CAISHQNKAYSGNTIYF.

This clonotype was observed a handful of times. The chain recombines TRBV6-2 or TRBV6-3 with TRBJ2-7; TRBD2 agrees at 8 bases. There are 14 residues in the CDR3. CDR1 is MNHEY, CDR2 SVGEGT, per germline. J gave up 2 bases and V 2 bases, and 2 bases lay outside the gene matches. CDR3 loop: CASSYGSGAYEQYF. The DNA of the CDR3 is TGTGCCAGCAGTTACGGTAGCGGGGCCTACGAGCAGTACTTC.

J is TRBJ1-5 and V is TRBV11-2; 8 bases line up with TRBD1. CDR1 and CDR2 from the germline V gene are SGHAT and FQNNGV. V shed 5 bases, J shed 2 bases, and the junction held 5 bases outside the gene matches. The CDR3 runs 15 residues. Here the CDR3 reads CASSHGTGRNQPQHF. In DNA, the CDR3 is TGTGCCAGCAGCCACGGGACAGGCCGCAATCAGCCCCAGCATTTT.

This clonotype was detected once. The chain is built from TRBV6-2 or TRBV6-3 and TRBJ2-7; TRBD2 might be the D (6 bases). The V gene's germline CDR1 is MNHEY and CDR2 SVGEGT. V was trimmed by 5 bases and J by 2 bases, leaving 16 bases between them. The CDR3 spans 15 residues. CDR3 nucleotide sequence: TGTGCCAGCAGTGATAGGCGGGACTTCGCCTACGAGCAGTACTTC. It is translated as CASSDRRDFAYEQYF.

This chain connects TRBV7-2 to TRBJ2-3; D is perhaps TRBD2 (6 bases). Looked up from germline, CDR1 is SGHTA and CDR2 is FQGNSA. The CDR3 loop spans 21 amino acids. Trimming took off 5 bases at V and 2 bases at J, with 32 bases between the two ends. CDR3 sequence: CASSPRRDLDSDSITTDTQYF. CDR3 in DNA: TGTGCCAGCAGCCCGCGGCGGGATTTAGACTCAGATTCAATAACCACAGATACGCAGTATTTT.

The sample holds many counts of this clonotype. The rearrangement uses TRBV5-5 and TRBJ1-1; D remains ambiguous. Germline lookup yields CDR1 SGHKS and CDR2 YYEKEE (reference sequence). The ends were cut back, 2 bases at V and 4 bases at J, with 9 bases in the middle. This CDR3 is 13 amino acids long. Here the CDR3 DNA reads TGTGCCAGCAGCTTAGTCGCAGGCACTGAAGCTTTCTTT. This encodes CASSLVAGTEAFF. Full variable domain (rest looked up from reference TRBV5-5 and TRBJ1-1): DAGVTQSPTHLIKTRGQQVTLRCSPISGHKSVSWYQQVLGQGPQFIFQYYEKEERGRGNFPDRFSARQFPNYSSELNVNALLLGDSALYLCASSLVAGTEAFFGQGTRLTVV.

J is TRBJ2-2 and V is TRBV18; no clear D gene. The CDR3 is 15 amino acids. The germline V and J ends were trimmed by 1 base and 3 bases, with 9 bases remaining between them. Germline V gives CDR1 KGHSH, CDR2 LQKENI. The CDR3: CASSPLGSDTGELFF. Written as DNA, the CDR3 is TGTGCCAGCTCACCACTAGGCAGCGACACCGGGGAGCTGTTTTTT.

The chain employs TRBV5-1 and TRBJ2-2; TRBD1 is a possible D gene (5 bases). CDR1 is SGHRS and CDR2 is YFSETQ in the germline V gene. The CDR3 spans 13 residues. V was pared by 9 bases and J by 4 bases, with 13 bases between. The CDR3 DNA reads TGCGCCACCAGTAGGGGTAGCACCGGGGAGCTGTTTTTT. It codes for CATSRGSTGELFF.

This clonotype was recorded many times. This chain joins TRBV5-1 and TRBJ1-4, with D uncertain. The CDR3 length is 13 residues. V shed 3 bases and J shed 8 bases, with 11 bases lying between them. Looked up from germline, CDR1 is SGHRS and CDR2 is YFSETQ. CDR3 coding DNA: TGCGCCAGCAGCTCAGTATCAGGAGAAAAACTGTTTTTT. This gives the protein CASSSVSGEKLFF.

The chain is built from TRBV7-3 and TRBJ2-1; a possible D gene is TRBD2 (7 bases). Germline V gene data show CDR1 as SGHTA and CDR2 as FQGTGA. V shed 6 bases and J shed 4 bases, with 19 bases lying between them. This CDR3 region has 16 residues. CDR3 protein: CASSTGPGGLYNEQFF. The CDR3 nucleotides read TGTGCCAGCAGTACTGGCCCGGGGGGCCTTTACAATGAGCAGTTCTTC.

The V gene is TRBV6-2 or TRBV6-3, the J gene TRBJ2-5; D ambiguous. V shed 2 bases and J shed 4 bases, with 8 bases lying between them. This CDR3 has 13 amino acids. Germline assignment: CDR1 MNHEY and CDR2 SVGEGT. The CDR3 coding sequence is TGTGCCAGCAGTTACGGCCAAAGAGAGACCCAGTACTTC. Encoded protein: CASSYGQRETQYF.

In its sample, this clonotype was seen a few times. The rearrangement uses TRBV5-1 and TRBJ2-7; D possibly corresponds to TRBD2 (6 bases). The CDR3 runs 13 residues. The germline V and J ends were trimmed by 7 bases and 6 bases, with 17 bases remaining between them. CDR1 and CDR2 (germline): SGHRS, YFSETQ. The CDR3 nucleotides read TGCGCCAGCGTTGAACAGGACGGGAGCGAGCAGTACTTC. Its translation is CASVEQDGSEQYF.

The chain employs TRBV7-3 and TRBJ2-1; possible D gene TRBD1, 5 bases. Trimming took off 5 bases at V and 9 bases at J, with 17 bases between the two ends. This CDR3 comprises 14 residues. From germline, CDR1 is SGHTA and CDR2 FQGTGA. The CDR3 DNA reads TGTGCCAGCAGCCCACAAGCAGGGTGGGGTGAGCAGTTCTTC. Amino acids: CASSPQAGWGEQFF.

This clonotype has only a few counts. CDR3 DNA: TGCAGTGCTATTACCTCGGGGGTCAGCTACAATGAGCAGTTCTTC. Its translation is CSAITSGVSYNEQFF. This sequence joins TRBV20-1 and TRBJ2-1; possibly TRBD2 for D (6 bases). Germline V CDR1 and CDR2: DFQATT, SNEGSKA (reference sequence). V dropped 4 bases and J dropped 3 bases, with 16 bases sitting between them. The CDR3 consists of 15 residues.

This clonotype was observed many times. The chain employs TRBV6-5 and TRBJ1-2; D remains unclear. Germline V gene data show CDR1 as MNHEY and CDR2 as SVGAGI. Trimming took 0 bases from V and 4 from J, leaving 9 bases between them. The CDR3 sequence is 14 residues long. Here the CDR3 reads CASSYSPMSYGYTF. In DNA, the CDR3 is TGTGCCAGCAGTTACTCGCCGATGAGCTATGGCTACACCTTC.

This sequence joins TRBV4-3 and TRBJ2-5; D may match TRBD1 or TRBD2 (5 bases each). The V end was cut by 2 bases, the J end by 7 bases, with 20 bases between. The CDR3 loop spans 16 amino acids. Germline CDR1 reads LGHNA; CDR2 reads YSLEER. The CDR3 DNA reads TGCGCCAGCAGCCAACTTCACGGGACCCCAGGCGGGACCCAGTACTTC. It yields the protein CASSQLHGTPGGTQYF.

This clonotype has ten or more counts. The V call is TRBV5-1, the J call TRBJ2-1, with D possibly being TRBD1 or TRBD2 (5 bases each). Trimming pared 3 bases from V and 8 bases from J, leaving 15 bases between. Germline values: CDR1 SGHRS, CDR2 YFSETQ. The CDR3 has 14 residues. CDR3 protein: CASSSRVGSDEQFF. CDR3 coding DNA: TGCGCCAGCAGCTCCAGGGTGGGTAGCGATGAGCAGTTCTTC. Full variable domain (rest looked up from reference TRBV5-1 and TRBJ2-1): KAGVTQTPRYLIKTRGQQVTLSCSPISGHRSVSWYQQTPGQGLQFLFEYFSETQRNKGNFPGRFSGRQFSNSRSEMNVSTLELGDSALYLCASSSRVGSDEQFFGPGTRLTVL.

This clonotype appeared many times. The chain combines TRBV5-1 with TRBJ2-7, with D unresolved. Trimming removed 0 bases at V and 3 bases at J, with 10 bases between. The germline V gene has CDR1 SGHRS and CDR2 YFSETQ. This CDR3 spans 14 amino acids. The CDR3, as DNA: TGCGCCAGCAGCTTGGCGCGTGGCAACTACGAGCAGTACTTC. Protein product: CASSLARGNYEQYF.

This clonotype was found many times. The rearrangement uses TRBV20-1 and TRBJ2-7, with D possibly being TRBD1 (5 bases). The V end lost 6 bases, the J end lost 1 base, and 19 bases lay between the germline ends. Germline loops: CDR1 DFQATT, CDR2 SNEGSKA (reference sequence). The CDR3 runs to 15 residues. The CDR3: CSAPSDTSVSYEQYF. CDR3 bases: TGCAGTGCCCCCTCGGACACATCAGTATCCTACGAGCAGTACTTC.

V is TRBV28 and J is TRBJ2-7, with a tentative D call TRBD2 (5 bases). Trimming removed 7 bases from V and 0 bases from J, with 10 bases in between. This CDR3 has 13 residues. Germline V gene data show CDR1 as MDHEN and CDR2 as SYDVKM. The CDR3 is CASTLGVSYEQYF. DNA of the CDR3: TGTGCCAGCACCCTCGGGGTCTCCTACGAGCAGTACTTC.